One T cell receptor beta chain is described in this entry. As the template, RNA transcripts were used to amplify TCR beta CDR3 regions. The workflow started with a first-round RT-PCR run with HTBI primers and then moved on to a second-round multiplex PCR. TCRdb passed the multiplex PCR reads through MiXCR, listing each CDR3 protein once. The sample comprises approximately 330,000 distinct CDR3 sequences, 15% to 20% of which are singletons, and roughly an eighth rests with the top ten. The record originates from a study of Graves' ophthalmopathy and Graves' hyperthyroidism. Study overall: Untreated patients at initial diagnosis provided peripheral blood.

CDR1 is SGHAT and CDR2 is FQNNGV in the germline V gene. The CDR3 totals 16 residues. With 5 bases removed from V and 4 bases from J, the gap between germline ends came to 18 bases. This TCR was recovered from an adult man with Graves' ophthalmopathy. The material sequenced was peripheral blood. V and J are TRBV11-2 and TRBJ2-1; D could derive from TRBD1 or TRBD2 (5 bases each). CDR3: CASSRNSGGAYNEQFF. The CDR3 DNA sequence: TGTGCCAGCAGCCGCAATAGTGGGGGAGCTTACAATGAGCAGTTCTTC.